This T cell receptor beta chain emerged from a study of blood T cell repertoires in COVID-19. TCRdb's copy holds only in-frame clones and misses some; the assay was immunoSEQ multiplex PCR. The sample lists more than 200,000 clones, more than 75% occurring once. V lost 0 bases to trimming and J lost 1 base, with 6 bases between them. Germline loops: CDR1 SGDLS, CDR2 YYNGEE. The CDR3 consists of 14 residues. This receptor was taken from a man under 40 in a cohort exposed to, infected with or recovered from COVID-19 (not recorded which). The chain couples TRBV9 to TRBJ2-3, with a tentative D call TRBD2 (5 bases). Specimen: PBMCs or T cells enriched from blood (not recorded which). CDR3: CASSVDGGTDTQYF. The CDR3 nucleotides read TGTGCCAGCAGCGTAGACGGGGGCACAGATACGCAGTATTTT. Variable domain in full (rest from reference TRBV9 and TRBJ2-3): DSGVTQTPKHLITATGQRVTLRCSPRSGDLSVYWYQQSLDQGLQFLIQYYNGEERAKGNILERFSAQQFPDLHSELNLSSLELGDSALYFCASSVDGGTDTQYFGPGTRLTVL.